The rows below give T cell receptor beta chains drawn from one sample of a study of CD8+CD57+ T cells in acquired aplastic anemia. A single record per CDR3 protein comes from TCRdb applying MiXCR to the reads. The data show about 130,000 distinct CDR3 sequences, with around 41% seen just once and over 6.5% held by the top ten. Material for sequencing was sorted CD4+, CD8+, or CD8+CD57+ T cells (not recorded which) from PBMCs. The receptors derive from a human donor in good health, serving as a control. The CDR3 runs from the conserved cysteine through the conserved F or W. Each record gives: J gene, V gene, clone size, D gene, CDR3 protein, CDR3 DNA. The D gene is left open where the match is weak. A clone size is listed for some rows: how often the clone was seen (once, few, many), or a class if it is expanded.

>TRBJ2-7|TRBV6-1|many|TRBD2
CASSTTTSGRWYEQYF
TGTGCCAGCAGCACCACTACTAGCGGGAGGTGGTACGAGCAGTACTTC
>TRBJ1-5|TRBV10-3|few|NA
CAISSPNRGNQPQHF
TGTGCCATCAGTTCTCCTAACCGAGGCAATCAGCCCCAGCATTTT
>TRBJ1-1|TRBV18|few|TRBD1
CASSPNRGGTEAFF
TGTGCCAGCTCACCTAACAGGGGAGGCACTGAAGCTTTCTTT
>TRBJ2-7|TRBV19|NA|TRBD1
CASSSRDRGIYEQYF
TGTGCCAGTAGTTCCCGGGACAGGGGTATCTACGAGCAGTACTTC
>TRBJ2-3|TRBV2|NA|TRBD1
CASNLAGGNVDTQYF
TGTGCCAGCAATCTGGCAGGGGGCAATGTGGATACGCAGTATTTT
>TRBJ1-5|TRBV19|NA|NA
CASKGTAQHF
TGTGCCAGTAAGGGCACAGCCCAGCATTTT
>TRBJ1-3|TRBV20-1|many|TRBD1
CSARAGGSLGNTIYF
TGCAGTGCTAGAGCAGGGGGGAGCCTTGGAAACACCATATATTTT
>TRBJ1-5|TRBV7-8|NA|NA
CASSAMGPQHF
TGTGCCAGCAGCGCAATGGGGCCCCAGCATTTT
>TRBJ2-6|TRBV19|NA|NA
CASSTGLSSGANVLTF
TGTGCCAGTAGTACGGGACTTAGCTCTGGGGCCAACGTCCTGACTTTC
>TRBJ2-1|TRBV10-3|few|TRBD1
CATMGQGAWEQFF
TGTGCCACGATGGGGCAGGGGGCCTGGGAGCAGTTCTTC
>TRBJ1-5|TRBV10-2|many|NA
CASSETGGYSNQPQHF
TGCGCCAGCAGTGAGACTGGGGGGTATAGCAATCAGCCCCAGCATTTT
>TRBJ2-2|TRBV7-2|many|NA
CASSLTLGVGELFF
TGTGCCAGCAGCTTAACGTTAGGAGTTGGGGAGCTGTTTTTT
>TRBJ2-3|TRBV29-1|few|NA
CSVEDRGSTDTQYF
TGCAGCGTTGAAGATAGGGGGAGCACAGATACGCAGTATTTT
>TRBJ1-5|TRBV15|NA|TRBD1
CATSRGAGQTQHF
TGTGCCACCAGCAGGGGTGCGGGACAGACCCAGCATTTT
>TRBJ1-1|TRBV19|many|NA
CASSIDPVNTEAFF
TGTGCCAGTAGTATAGATCCGGTGAACACTGAAGCTTTCTTT